These T cell receptor beta chains were read from a single sample in a study of T cell responses to AZD1222 COVID-19 vaccine. Profiling relied on immunoSEQ multiplex PCR, and the TCRdb table lists in-frame clones only, not all of them. The sample includes 90,000 to 100,000 clones, approximately 91% of them seen just once. The material sequenced was peripheral blood, taken 28 days after the second AZD1222 dose. These receptors originate from an adult who received the AZD1222 COVID-19 vaccine. CDR3s include the opening cysteine and the closing phenylalanine or tryptophan. The order of the fields is V gene, D gene, J gene, clone size, CDR3 DNA, CDR3 protein. A D gene is named only where the DNA matches it firmly. Rows give clone size only sometimes, using once, few, many, or a class for an expanded clone.

v_call: TRBV6-5; d_call: .; j_call: TRBJ1-3; clone_size: .; cdr3_nt: TGTGCCAGCAGTTACTCGTGGGGTTCTGGAAACACCATATATTTT; cdr3_aa: CASSYSWGSGNTIYF
v_call: TRBV18; d_call: .; j_call: TRBJ1-5; clone_size: once; cdr3_nt: TGTGCCAGCTCACCTAGAGCGCTGGTTCAGCCCCAGCATTTT; cdr3_aa: CASSPRALVQPQHF
v_call: TRBV6-2/TRBV6-3; d_call: .; j_call: TRBJ1-5; clone_size: once; cdr3_nt: TGTGCCAGCAGTTACAGGGCCTGGGGTCAGCCCCAGCATTTT; cdr3_aa: CASSYRAWGQPQHF
v_call: TRBV7-2; d_call: .; j_call: TRBJ2-7; clone_size: .; cdr3_nt: TGTGCCAGCAGCTTTTCAAGCGGAATCTCCTACGAGCAGTACTTC; cdr3_aa: CASSFSSGISYEQYF
v_call: TRBV9; d_call: TRBD1; j_call: TRBJ1-3; clone_size: .; cdr3_nt: TGTGCCAGCAGCGTGACCCAAGGGGGCTCAGGAAACACCATATATTTT; cdr3_aa: CASSVTQGGSGNTIYF
v_call: TRBV5-1; d_call: TRBD1; j_call: TRBJ1-3; clone_size: .; cdr3_nt: TGCGCCAGCAGCGTCGGGACAGCCCGAAACACCATATATTTT; cdr3_aa: CASSVGTARNTIYF
v_call: TRBV5-1; d_call: .; j_call: TRBJ2-3; clone_size: .; cdr3_nt: TGCGCCAGCAGCTCGGAGGGGAGAGGGGGCACAGATACGCAGTATTTT; cdr3_aa: CASSSEGRGGTDTQYF
v_call: TRBV6-1; d_call: .; j_call: TRBJ1-2; clone_size: few; cdr3_nt: TGTGCCAGCAGTGAAGGCAGGACCAATTTAAACTATGGCTACACCTTC; cdr3_aa: CASSEGRTNLNYGYTF
v_call: TRBV27; d_call: .; j_call: TRBJ2-7; clone_size: .; cdr3_nt: TGTGCCAGCAGTGCGCAAACCTCCTACGAGCAGTACTTC; cdr3_aa: CASSAQTSYEQYF
v_call: TRBV7-8; d_call: .; j_call: TRBJ1-6; clone_size: .; cdr3_nt: TGTGCCAGCAGCTCCTTTAATGATGGGGCCTATAATTCACCCCTCCACTTT; cdr3_aa: CASSSFNDGAYNSPLHF
v_call: TRBV5-1; d_call: TRBD2; j_call: TRBJ2-5; clone_size: few; cdr3_nt: TGCGCCAGCAGCTTGGAACCTAGCGGGATACGTCAAGAGACCCAGTACTTC; cdr3_aa: CASSLEPSGIRQETQYF
v_call: TRBV6-6; d_call: TRBD1; j_call: TRBJ1-1; clone_size: .; cdr3_nt: TGTGCCAGCAGTGCCCGGGACAGGAATATCGTATCTGAAGCTTTCTTT; cdr3_aa: CASSARDRNIVSEAFF
v_call: TRBV4-1; d_call: .; j_call: TRBJ2-7; clone_size: .; cdr3_nt: TGCGCCAGCAGCCAAGCAGGGAGAACCTACGAGCAGTACTTC; cdr3_aa: CASSQAGRTYEQYF
v_call: TRBV19; d_call: .; j_call: TRBJ1-5; clone_size: .; cdr3_nt: TGTGCCAGTAGTATACTACGTCAGCCCCAGCATTTT; cdr3_aa: CASSILRQPQHF
v_call: TRBV5-1; d_call: .; j_call: TRBJ2-7; clone_size: .; cdr3_nt: TGCGCCAGCAGCTTGGCTGGGGACCAAGCCCACGAGCAGTACTTC; cdr3_aa: CASSLAGDQAHEQYF
v_call: TRBV5-5; d_call: TRBD1; j_call: TRBJ2-3; clone_size: .; cdr3_nt: TGTGCCAGCTCGGGACAGATAAGCACAGATACGCAGTATTTT; cdr3_aa: CASSGQISTDTQYF
v_call: TRBV5-1; d_call: .; j_call: TRBJ2-3; clone_size: .; cdr3_nt: TGCGCCAGCAGCTTAGGAGGATTCGGCACAGATACGCAGTATTTT; cdr3_aa: CASSLGGFGTDTQYF
v_call: TRBV20-1; d_call: TRBD2; j_call: TRBJ2-7; clone_size: .; cdr3_nt: TGCAGTGCTAGTTGGGGACTAGATACAGGCGAGCAGTACTTC; cdr3_aa: CSASWGLDTGEQYF
v_call: TRBV10-2; d_call: .; j_call: TRBJ1-1; clone_size: .; cdr3_nt: TGCGCCAGCATTTCAGGACAGCTGAACACTGAAGCTTTCTTT; cdr3_aa: CASISGQLNTEAFF
v_call: TRBV12-3/TRBV12-4; d_call: .; j_call: TRBJ1-2; clone_size: .; cdr3_nt: TGTGCCAGCAGCCTTCGGGGGGGCTATGGCTACACCTTC; cdr3_aa: CASSLRGGYGYTF
v_call: TRBV7-9; d_call: TRBD2; j_call: TRBJ2-1; clone_size: .; cdr3_nt: TGTGCGACCCTCGCGGGAGGGCCCCTCTACAATGAGCAGTTCTTC; cdr3_aa: CATLAGGPLYNEQFF
v_call: TRBV6-5; d_call: TRBD1; j_call: TRBJ2-7; clone_size: .; cdr3_nt: TGTGCCAGCAGTTACTTGGAGACAGGGGCCTACGAGCAGTACTTC; cdr3_aa: CASSYLETGAYEQYF
v_call: TRBV5-6; d_call: .; j_call: TRBJ2-3; clone_size: .; cdr3_nt: TGTGCCAGCAGCTTGACAGGAAAGCGGAGTGGGGGAGATACGCAGTATTTT; cdr3_aa: CASSLTGKRSGGDTQYF
v_call: TRBV7-2; d_call: .; j_call: TRBJ1-5; clone_size: .; cdr3_nt: TGTGCCAGCAGCCAAGGGGGGATCATCAGCAATCAGCCCCAGCATTTT; cdr3_aa: CASSQGGIISNQPQHF
v_call: TRBV28; d_call: .; j_call: TRBJ2-7; clone_size: .; cdr3_nt: TGTGCCAGCAGCGTACCAGGGAGCCCCTACGAGCAGTACTTC; cdr3_aa: CASSVPGSPYEQYF
v_call: TRBV5-1; d_call: .; j_call: TRBJ1-2; clone_size: .; cdr3_nt: TGCGCCAGCAGCCAAGGGCAGGGGAAGGATGGCTACACCTTC; cdr3_aa: CASSQGQGKDGYTF
v_call: TRBV27; d_call: .; j_call: TRBJ2-1; clone_size: .; cdr3_nt: TGTGCCAGCAGTAATCGGCTAGTCTACAATGAGCAGTTCTTC; cdr3_aa: CASSNRLVYNEQFF
v_call: TRBV11-2; d_call: .; j_call: TRBJ2-7; clone_size: few; cdr3_nt: TGTGCCAGCAGCTTAGATACGCTAACCTACGAGCAGTACTTC; cdr3_aa: CASSLDTLTYEQYF
v_call: TRBV11-2; d_call: .; j_call: TRBJ1-5; clone_size: .; cdr3_nt: TGTGCCAGCAGCCCGTACACCCAGATTAGCAATCAGCCCCAGCATTTT; cdr3_aa: CASSPYTQISNQPQHF
v_call: TRBV28; d_call: TRBD2; j_call: TRBJ2-1; clone_size: .; cdr3_nt: TGTGCCAGCAGTTTAACGCTAGCGGAACTATACAATGAGCAGTTCTTC; cdr3_aa: CASSLTLAELYNEQFF
v_call: TRBV7-9; d_call: TRBD2; j_call: TRBJ2-1; clone_size: few; cdr3_nt: TGTGCCAGCAGCTTACTAGCGGGAGATTTCGACTCCTACAATGAGCAGTTCTTC; cdr3_aa: CASSLLAGDFDSYNEQFF
v_call: TRBV5-4; d_call: TRBD2; j_call: TRBJ2-7; clone_size: .; cdr3_nt: TGTGCCAGCAGCGGCGGGGGGCTAGCCAGCCCCTACGAGCAGTACTTC; cdr3_aa: CASSGGGLASPYEQYF
v_call: TRBV7-7; d_call: .; j_call: TRBJ2-1; clone_size: .; cdr3_nt: TGTGCCAGCAGCTTATCCAATAACAATGAGCAGTTCTTC; cdr3_aa: CASSLSNNNEQFF
v_call: TRBV6-1; d_call: TRBD1; j_call: TRBJ2-7; clone_size: .; cdr3_nt: TGTGCCAGCAGTGATGGAGACAGGGATCGCGAGCAGTACTTC; cdr3_aa: CASSDGDRDREQYF
v_call: TRBV12-5; d_call: .; j_call: TRBJ1-1; clone_size: .; cdr3_nt: TGTGCTAGTGGTTTGGAGGACATGGAAGCTTTCTTT; cdr3_aa: CASGLEDMEAFF
v_call: TRBV9; d_call: .; j_call: TRBJ1-1; clone_size: .; cdr3_nt: TGTGCCAGCAGCGTAGGACCGACAGAAGCTTTCTTT; cdr3_aa: CASSVGPTEAFF
v_call: TRBV2; d_call: .; j_call: TRBJ1-6; clone_size: .; cdr3_nt: TGTGCCAGCAGTGTTGGGGGCTTCGATTCACCCCTCCACTTT; cdr3_aa: CASSVGGFDSPLHF
v_call: TRBV7-2; d_call: .; j_call: TRBJ2-3; clone_size: .; cdr3_nt: TGTGCCAGCAGCTTAGAAAGGACAGATACGCAGTATTTT; cdr3_aa: CASSLERTDTQYF
v_call: TRBV14; d_call: .; j_call: TRBJ1-6; clone_size: few; cdr3_nt: TGTGCCAGCAGCCAAAGGGCAGGCTTAGGAACCCTCCACTTT; cdr3_aa: CASSQRAGLGTLHF
v_call: TRBV30; d_call: TRBD1; j_call: TRBJ1-3; clone_size: .; cdr3_nt: TGTGCCTGGTACACCGAAGACAGGGGGGGACGGGACACCATATATTTT; cdr3_aa: CAWYTEDRGGRDTIYF
v_call: TRBV14; d_call: .; j_call: TRBJ1-6; clone_size: .; cdr3_nt: TGTGCCAGCAGCCAAGATATGGGGGCGCAGTCCAATTCACCCCTCCACTTT; cdr3_aa: CASSQDMGAQSNSPLHF
v_call: TRBV7-9; d_call: TRBD1; j_call: TRBJ1-2; clone_size: once; cdr3_nt: TGTGCCAGCGGAACAGGGGGCGGTTCTTCTGGCTACACCTTC; cdr3_aa: CASGTGGGSSGYTF
v_call: TRBV10-2; d_call: .; j_call: TRBJ1-1; clone_size: .; cdr3_nt: TGCGCCAGCAGTGACCCGGGCCTGGTTAGGAACACTGAAGCTTTCTTT; cdr3_aa: CASSDPGLVRNTEAFF
v_call: TRBV19; d_call: .; j_call: TRBJ1-5; clone_size: .; cdr3_nt: TGTGCCAGTAGTTTTAGTCAGACTAATCAGCCCCAGCATTTT; cdr3_aa: CASSFSQTNQPQHF
v_call: TRBV4-1; d_call: TRBD1; j_call: TRBJ2-7; clone_size: .; cdr3_nt: TGCGCCAGCAGCTTCCGACAGGGGCACAACGAGCAGTACTTC; cdr3_aa: CASSFRQGHNEQYF
v_call: TRBV6-5; d_call: .; j_call: TRBJ1-2; clone_size: .; cdr3_nt: TGTGCCAGCAGTTACGGCAGCGCCCATAACTATGGCTACACCTTC; cdr3_aa: CASSYGSAHNYGYTF
v_call: TRBV7-9; d_call: .; j_call: TRBJ1-4; clone_size: few; cdr3_nt: TGTGCCAGCAGCTTAGCGCTCGGGGGCGGAACTAATGAAAAACTGTTTTTT; cdr3_aa: CASSLALGGGTNEKLFF
v_call: TRBV18; d_call: TRBD1; j_call: TRBJ2-3; clone_size: .; cdr3_nt: TGTGCCAGCTCAGGGACAGACAATACGCAGTATTTT; cdr3_aa: CASSGTDNTQYF